The entry below gives a single TCR beta chain sequence along with its context. Germline CDR1 and CDR2: SGHAT and FQNNGV. The CDR3 length is 15 residues. The V and J ends lost 4 bases and 3 bases, in that order; junction bases with no gene match: 8. This entry belongs to a study of blood T cell repertoires in COVID-19. Study details: The cDNA or gDNA used as material had been derived from T cells, B-cell-depleted T cells, or PBMCs.

Only in-frame clones appear in the TCRdb table, and some are missing; sequencing was by immunoSEQ multiplex PCR. This sample has some 80,000 clones, with about 76% found just once. The TCR comes from a woman over 75 with active or convalescent COVID-19. J is TRBJ2-5 and V is TRBV11-2; 7 bases are shared with TRBD1. The sample taken for sequencing was peripheral blood. CDR3 amino acids: CASSYNTGQKETQYF. The CDR3 nucleotides are TGTGCCAGCAGCTACAATACGGGACAGAAAGAGACCCAGTACTTC.